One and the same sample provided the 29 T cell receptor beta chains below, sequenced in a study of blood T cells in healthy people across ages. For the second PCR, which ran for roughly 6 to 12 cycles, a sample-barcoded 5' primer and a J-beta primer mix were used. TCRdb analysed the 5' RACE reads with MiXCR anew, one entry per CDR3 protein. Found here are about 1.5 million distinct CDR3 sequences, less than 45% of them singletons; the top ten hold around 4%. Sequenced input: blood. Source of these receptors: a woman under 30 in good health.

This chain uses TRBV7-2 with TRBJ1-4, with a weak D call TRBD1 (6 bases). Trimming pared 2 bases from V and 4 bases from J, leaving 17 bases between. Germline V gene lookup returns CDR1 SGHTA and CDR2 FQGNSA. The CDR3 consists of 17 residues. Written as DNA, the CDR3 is TGTGCCAGCAGCTTAACAGGGAGGGGCGGGGGTAATGAAAAACTGTTTTTT. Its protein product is CASSLTGRGGGNEKLFF.

The CDR3 coding sequence is TGCAGTGTTCCGGGACTAGCGGGGATCTACGAGCAGTACTTC. It translates to CSVPGLAGIYEQYF. V is TRBV20-1 and J is TRBJ2-7; 13 positions agree with TRBD2. The CDR3 is 14 amino acids. CDR1 and CDR2 from the germline V gene are DFQATT and SNEGSKA (reference sequence). Unmatched junction bases numbered 6, after V lost 7 bases and J lost 3 bases.

The CDR3 reads CAISGLGDNQPQHF. For the CDR3, the DNA is TGTGCCATCAGTGGCCTAGGGGATAATCAGCCCCAGCATTTT. This sequence joins TRBV10-3 and TRBJ1-5, with TRBD1 as a possible D gene (5 bases). V was clipped by 4 bases and J by 4 bases, with 11 bases between them. CDR1 is ENHRY and CDR2 is SYGVKD in the germline V gene. The CDR3 length is 14 residues.

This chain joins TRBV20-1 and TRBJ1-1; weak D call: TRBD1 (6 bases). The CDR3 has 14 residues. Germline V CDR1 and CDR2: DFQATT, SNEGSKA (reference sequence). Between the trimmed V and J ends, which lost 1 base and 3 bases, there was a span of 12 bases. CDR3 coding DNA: TGCAGTGCTAGAGGGACACAGGGTCACACTGAAGCTTTCTTT. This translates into CSARGTQGHTEAFF.

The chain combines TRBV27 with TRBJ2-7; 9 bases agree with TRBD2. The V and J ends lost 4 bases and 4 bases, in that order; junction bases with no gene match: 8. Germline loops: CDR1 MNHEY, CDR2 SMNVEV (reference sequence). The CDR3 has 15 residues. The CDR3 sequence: CASSSWGGRAYEQYF. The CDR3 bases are TGTGCCAGCAGTTCGTGGGGCGGGAGGGCGTACGAGCAGTACTTC.

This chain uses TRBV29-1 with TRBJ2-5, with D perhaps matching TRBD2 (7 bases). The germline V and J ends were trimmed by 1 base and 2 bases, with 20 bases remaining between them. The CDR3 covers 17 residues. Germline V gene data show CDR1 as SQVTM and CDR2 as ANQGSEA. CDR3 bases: TGCAGCGTTGAAGGATCTCGGGGGGCTAATCATCAAGAGACCCAGTACTTC. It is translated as CSVEGSRGANHQETQYF. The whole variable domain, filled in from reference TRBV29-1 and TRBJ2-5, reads SAVISQKPSRDICQRGTSLTIQCQVDSQVTMMFWYRQQPGQSLTLIATANQGSEATYESGFVIDKFPISRPNLTFSTLTVSNMSPEDSSIYLCSVEGSRGANHQETQYFGPGTRLLVL.

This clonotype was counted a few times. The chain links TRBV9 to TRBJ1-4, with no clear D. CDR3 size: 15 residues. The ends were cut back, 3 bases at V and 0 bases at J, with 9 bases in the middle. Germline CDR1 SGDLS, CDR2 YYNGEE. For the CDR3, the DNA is TGTGCCAGCAGCGGAGCGATCGCAACTAATGAAAAACTGTTTTTT. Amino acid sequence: CASSGAIATNEKLFF.

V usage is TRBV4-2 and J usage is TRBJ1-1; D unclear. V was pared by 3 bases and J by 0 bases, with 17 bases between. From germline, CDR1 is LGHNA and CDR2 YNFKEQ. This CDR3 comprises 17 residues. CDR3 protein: CASSHRMRTKVNTEAFF. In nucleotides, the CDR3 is TGTGCCAGCAGCCACCGGATGCGTACTAAGGTGAACACTGAAGCTTTCTTT.

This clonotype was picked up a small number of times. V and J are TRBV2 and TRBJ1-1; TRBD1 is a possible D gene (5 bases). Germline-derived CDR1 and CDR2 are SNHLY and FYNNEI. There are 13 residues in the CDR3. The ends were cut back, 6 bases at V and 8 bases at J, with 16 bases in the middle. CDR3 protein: CASRMTANTEAFF. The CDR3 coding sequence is TGTGCCAGCAGGATGACAGCGAATACCGAAGCTTTCTTT.

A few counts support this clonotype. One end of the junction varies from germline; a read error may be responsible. CDR3 protein: CASSLDRGFETQYF. The CDR3 bases are TGCGCTAGCAGCCTGGACAGGGGGTTCGAGACCCAGTACTTC. This rearrangement joins TRBV4-1 to TRBJ2-5; 10 bases map to TRBD1. Germline CDR1 reads MGHRA; CDR2 reads YSYEKL. The CDR3 has 14 amino acids.

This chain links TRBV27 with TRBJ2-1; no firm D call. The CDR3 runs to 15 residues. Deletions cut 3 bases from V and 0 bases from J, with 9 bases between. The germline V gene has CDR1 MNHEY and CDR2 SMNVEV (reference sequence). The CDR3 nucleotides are TGTGCCAGCAGTTTCGACCAGAGCTCCTACAATGAGCAGTTCTTC. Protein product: CASSFDQSSYNEQFF.

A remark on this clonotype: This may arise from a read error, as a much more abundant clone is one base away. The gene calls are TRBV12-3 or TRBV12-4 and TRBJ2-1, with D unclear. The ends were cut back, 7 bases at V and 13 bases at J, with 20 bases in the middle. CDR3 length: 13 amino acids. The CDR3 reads CASTIPHRNIQFF. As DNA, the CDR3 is TGTGCCAGCACCATACCTCACCGGAACATTCAGTTCTTC.

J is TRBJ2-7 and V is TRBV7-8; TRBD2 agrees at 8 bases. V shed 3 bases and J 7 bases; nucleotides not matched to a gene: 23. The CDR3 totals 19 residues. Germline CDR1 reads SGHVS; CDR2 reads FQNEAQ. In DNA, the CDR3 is TGTGCCAGCAGCTTGAACCGGGCTAGCGGGTTAGTCTCCTACAATGAGCAGTACTTC. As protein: CASSLNRASGLVSYNEQYF.

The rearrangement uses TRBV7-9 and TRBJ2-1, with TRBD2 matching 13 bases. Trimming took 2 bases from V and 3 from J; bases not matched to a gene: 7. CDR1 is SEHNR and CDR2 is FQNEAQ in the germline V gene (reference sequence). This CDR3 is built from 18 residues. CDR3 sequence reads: CASSLLGTSGIGYNEQFF. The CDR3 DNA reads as TGTGCCAGCAGCTTACTCGGGACTAGCGGGATAGGCTACAATGAGCAGTTCTTC.

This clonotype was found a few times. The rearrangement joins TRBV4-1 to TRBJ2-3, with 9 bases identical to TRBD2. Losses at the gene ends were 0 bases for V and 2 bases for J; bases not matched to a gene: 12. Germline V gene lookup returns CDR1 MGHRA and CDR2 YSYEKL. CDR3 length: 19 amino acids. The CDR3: CASSQDFASTSGFTDTQYF. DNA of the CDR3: TGCGCCAGCAGCCAAGATTTTGCATCGACTAGCGGATTCACAGATACGCAGTATTTT.

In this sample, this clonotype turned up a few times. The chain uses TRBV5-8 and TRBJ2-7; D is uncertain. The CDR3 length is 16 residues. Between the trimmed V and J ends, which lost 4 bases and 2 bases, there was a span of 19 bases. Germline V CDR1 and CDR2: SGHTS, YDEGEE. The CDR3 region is CASSLSTWGQPYEQYF. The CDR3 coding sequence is TGTGCCAGCAGCCTCTCCACCTGGGGTCAACCCTACGAGCAGTACTTC.

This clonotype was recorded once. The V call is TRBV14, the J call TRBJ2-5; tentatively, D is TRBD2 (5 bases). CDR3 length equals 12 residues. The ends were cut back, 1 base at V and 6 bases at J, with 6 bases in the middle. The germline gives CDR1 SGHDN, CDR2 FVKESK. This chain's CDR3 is CASSQVGKTQYF. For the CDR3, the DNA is TGTGCCAGCAGCCAAGTCGGGAAGACCCAGTACTTC. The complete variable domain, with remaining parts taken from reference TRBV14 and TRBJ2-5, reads EAGVTQFPSHSVIEKGQTVTLRCDPISGHDNLYWYRRVMGKEIKFLLHFVKESKQDESGMPNNRFLAERTGGTYSTLKVQPAELEDSGVYFCASSQVGKTQYFGPGTRLLVL.

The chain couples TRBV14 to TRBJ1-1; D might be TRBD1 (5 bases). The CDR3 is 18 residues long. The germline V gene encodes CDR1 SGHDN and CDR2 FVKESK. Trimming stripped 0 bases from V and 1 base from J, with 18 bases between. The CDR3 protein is CASSQDWQRGRANTEAFF. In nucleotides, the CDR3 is TGTGCCAGCAGCCAAGATTGGCAACGGGGCAGGGCGAACACTGAAGCTTTCTTT.

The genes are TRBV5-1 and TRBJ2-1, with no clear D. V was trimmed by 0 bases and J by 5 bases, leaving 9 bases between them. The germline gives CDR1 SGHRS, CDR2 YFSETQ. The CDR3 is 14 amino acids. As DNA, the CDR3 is TGCGCCAGCAGCTTGGTGTCCACGGACAATGAGCAGTTCTTC. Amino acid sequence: CASSLVSTDNEQFF.

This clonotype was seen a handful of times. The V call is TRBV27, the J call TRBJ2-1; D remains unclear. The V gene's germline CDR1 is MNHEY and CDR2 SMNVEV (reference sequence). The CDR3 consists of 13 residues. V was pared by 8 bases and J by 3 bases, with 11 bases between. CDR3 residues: CASGPTYYNEQFF. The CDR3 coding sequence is TGTGCCAGCGGCCCCACTTACTACAATGAGCAGTTCTTC.

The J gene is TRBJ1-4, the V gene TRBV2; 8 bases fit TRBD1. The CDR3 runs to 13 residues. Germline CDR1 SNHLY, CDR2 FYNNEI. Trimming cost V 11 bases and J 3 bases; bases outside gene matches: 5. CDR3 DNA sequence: TGTGCCGGGCAGGGGGCAGCTAATGAAAAACTGTTTTTT. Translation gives CAGQGAANEKLFF.

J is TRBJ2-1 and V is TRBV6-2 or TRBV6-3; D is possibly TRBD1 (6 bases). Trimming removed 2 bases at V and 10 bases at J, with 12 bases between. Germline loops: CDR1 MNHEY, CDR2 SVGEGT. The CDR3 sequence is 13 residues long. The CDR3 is CASSYIQGYEQFF. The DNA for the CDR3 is TGTGCCAGCAGTTACATACAGGGTTACGAGCAGTTCTTC.

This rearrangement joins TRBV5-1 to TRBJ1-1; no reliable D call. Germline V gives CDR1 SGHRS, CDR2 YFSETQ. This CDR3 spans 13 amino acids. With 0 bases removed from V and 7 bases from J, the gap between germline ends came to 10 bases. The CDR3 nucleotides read TGCGCCAGCAGCTTGGTTACGGGTATTGAAGCTTTCTTT. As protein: CASSLVTGIEAFF.

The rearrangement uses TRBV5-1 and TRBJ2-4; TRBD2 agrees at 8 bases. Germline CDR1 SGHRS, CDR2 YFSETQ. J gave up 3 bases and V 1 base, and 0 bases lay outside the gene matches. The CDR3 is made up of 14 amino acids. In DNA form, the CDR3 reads TGCGCCAGCAGCTTGCGGGAGGGCAAAAACATTCAGTACTTC. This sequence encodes CASSLREGKNIQYF.

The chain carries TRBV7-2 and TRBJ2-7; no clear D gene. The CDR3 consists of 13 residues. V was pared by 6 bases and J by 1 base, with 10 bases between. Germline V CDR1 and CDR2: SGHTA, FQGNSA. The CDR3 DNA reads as TGTGCCAGCAGGACCCTTATTTCCTACGAGCAGTACTTC. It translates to CASRTLISYEQYF. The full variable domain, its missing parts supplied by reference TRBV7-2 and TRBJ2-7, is GAGVSQSPSNKVTEKGKDVELRCDPISGHTALYWYRQSLGQGLEFLIYFQGNSAPDKSGLPSDRFSAERTGGSVSTLTIQRTQQEDSAVYLCASRTLISYEQYFGPGTRLTVT.

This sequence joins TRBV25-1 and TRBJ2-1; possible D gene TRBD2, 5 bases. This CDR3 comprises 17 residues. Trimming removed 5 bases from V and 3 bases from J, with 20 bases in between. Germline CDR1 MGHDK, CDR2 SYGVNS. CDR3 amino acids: CASSPPPRGISYNEQFF. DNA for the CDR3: TGTGCCAGCAGTCCCCCGCCTAGAGGGATTAGCTACAATGAGCAGTTCTTC.

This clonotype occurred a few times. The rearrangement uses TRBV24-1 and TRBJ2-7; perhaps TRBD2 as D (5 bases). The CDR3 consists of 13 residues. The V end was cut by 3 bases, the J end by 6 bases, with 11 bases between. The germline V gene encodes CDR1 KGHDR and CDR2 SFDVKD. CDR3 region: CATSDPLAGEQYF. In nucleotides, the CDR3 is TGTGCCACCAGTGATCCTCTGGCGGGCGAGCAGTACTTC.

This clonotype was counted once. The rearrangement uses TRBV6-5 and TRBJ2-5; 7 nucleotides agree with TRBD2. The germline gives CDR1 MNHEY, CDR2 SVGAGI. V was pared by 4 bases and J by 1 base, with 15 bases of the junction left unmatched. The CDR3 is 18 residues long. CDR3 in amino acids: CASSFLKRVAGRQETQYF. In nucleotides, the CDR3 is TGTGCCAGCAGTTTCCTAAAAAGAGTAGCGGGCCGCCAAGAGACCCAGTACTTC.

CDR3 bases: TGTGCCAGCAGCAAAGAGGGCCGGGGGGAGACCCAGTACTTC. Its protein is CASSKEGRGETQYF. V gene TRBV21-1 combines with J gene TRBJ2-5; TRBD2 is the table's D call, not checked against the DNA. TRBV21-1 is designated a pseudogene. CDR3 size: 14 residues.